What follows are 10 T cell receptor beta chains derived from one specimen sequenced in a study of control samples from healthy donors and cancer patients. Sequencing used immunoSEQ multiplex PCR; TCRdb keeps in-frame clones, though not all of them. The sample holds 91,000 or so clones; approximately 91% are singletons and the top ten take about 0.92%. Sequencing was done on a sample of blood. These receptors all come from a woman under 40 in good health.

The chain combines TRBV6-5 with TRBJ2-7; 9 nucleotides align to TRBD1. The CDR3 consists of 14 residues. With V trimmed by 6 bases and J by 3 bases, 6 bases remained unmatched. Germline-derived CDR1 and CDR2 are MNHEY and SVGAGI. The CDR3 sequence is CASSKGTGYYEQYF. The CDR3 region has the DNA TGTGCCAGCAGCAAGGGGACAGGGTACTACGAGCAGTACTTC.

This chain uses TRBV4-1 with TRBJ1-5, with a weak D call TRBD1 (5 bases). CDR1 and CDR2 (germline): MGHRA, YSYEKL. This CDR3 contains 16 residues. Deletions cut 0 bases from V and 2 bases from J, with 11 bases between. CDR3 protein: CASSQDLQGGNQPQHF. The CDR3 DNA is TGCGCCAGCAGCCAAGATCTCCAGGGTGGCAATCAGCCCCAGCATTTT.

The J gene is TRBJ1-1, the V gene TRBV7-9, with D tentatively TRBD1 (5 bases). Germline V gene lookup returns CDR1 SEHNR and CDR2 FQNEAQ (reference sequence). Deletions cut 1 base from V and 0 bases from J, with 18 bases between. There are 18 residues in the CDR3. For the CDR3, the DNA is TGTGCCAGCAGCTTAGTAGGGCCCCTTGAGGGGATGAACACTGAAGCTTTCTTT. It codes for CASSLVGPLEGMNTEAFF.

The chain has TRBV4-1 and TRBJ1-6, with D tentatively TRBD1 (6 bases). CDR3 length equals 16 residues. Deletions cut 3 bases from V and 6 bases from J, with 15 bases between. Germline-derived CDR1 and CDR2 are MGHRA and YSYEKL. The CDR3 here is CASSHEGGDFNSPLHF. In nucleotides, the CDR3 is TGCGCCAGCAGCCACGAAGGGGGGGACTTTAATTCACCCCTCCACTTT.

The V gene is TRBV4-1, the J gene TRBJ2-7; D gene ambiguous. The CDR3 has 13 amino acids. Trimming removed 1 base from V and 3 bases from J, with 7 bases in between. The germline V gene encodes CDR1 MGHRA and CDR2 YSYEKL. The CDR3 spells CASSQVSSYEQYF. The CDR3 DNA reads as TGCGCCAGCAGCCAAGTTTCCAGCTACGAGCAGTACTTC.

This clone was seen only once. This chain links TRBV2 with TRBJ1-2; the D gene is possibly TRBD1 (6 bases). The CDR3 is made up of 16 amino acids. From germline, CDR1 is SNHLY and CDR2 FYNNEI. V gave up 4 bases and J gave up 8 bases, with 23 bases separating them. The CDR3 spells CASSARLVQGQGGYTF. For the CDR3, the DNA is TGTGCCAGCAGTGCCCGCCTTGTACAGGGCCAGGGGGGCTACACCTTC.

The chain is built from TRBV9 and TRBJ2-2; 7 bases agree with TRBD2. The V segment lost 4 bases and the J segment 0 bases; nucleotides outside the gene matches: 3. From germline, CDR1 is SGDLS and CDR2 YYNGEE. The length of the CDR3 is 15 residues. The CDR3 loop is CASSQRGSNTGELFF. DNA for the CDR3: TGTGCCAGCAGCCAGCGGGGCTCGAACACCGGGGAGCTGTTTTTT.

The CDR3, as DNA: TGTGCCAGCAGCCGGACAGGGAATCAGCCCCAGCATTTT. Translation gives CASSRTGNQPQHF. V and J are TRBV3-1 (or the pseudogene TRBV3-2) and TRBJ1-5, with TRBD1 matching 8 bases. With 4 bases clipped from V and 4 bases from J, the junction kept 0 bases outside the gene matches. This CDR3 comprises 13 residues. Germline-derived CDR1 and CDR2 are LGHDT and YNNKEL (reference sequence).

The chain employs TRBV20-1 and TRBJ2-3, with D maybe TRBD2 (5 bases). V gave up 7 bases and J gave up 4 bases, with 9 bases separating them. Germline CDR1 is DFQATT and CDR2 is SNEGSKA (reference sequence). CDR3 length equals 11 residues. CDR3 sequence reads: CSGERADTQYF. In DNA form, the CDR3 reads TGCAGTGGGGAGAGGGCAGATACGCAGTATTTT.

Here the CDR3 reads CASSVFRDRGQIDTQYF. For the CDR3, the DNA is TGTGCCAGCAGCGTTTTCCGGGACAGGGGGCAAATAGATACGCAGTATTTT. The chain combines TRBV9 with TRBJ2-3, with 12 nucleotides matching TRBD1. Germline CDR1 SGDLS, CDR2 YYNGEE. The CDR3 extends over 17 amino acids. V shed 2 bases and J 5 bases; nucleotides not matched to a gene: 9.